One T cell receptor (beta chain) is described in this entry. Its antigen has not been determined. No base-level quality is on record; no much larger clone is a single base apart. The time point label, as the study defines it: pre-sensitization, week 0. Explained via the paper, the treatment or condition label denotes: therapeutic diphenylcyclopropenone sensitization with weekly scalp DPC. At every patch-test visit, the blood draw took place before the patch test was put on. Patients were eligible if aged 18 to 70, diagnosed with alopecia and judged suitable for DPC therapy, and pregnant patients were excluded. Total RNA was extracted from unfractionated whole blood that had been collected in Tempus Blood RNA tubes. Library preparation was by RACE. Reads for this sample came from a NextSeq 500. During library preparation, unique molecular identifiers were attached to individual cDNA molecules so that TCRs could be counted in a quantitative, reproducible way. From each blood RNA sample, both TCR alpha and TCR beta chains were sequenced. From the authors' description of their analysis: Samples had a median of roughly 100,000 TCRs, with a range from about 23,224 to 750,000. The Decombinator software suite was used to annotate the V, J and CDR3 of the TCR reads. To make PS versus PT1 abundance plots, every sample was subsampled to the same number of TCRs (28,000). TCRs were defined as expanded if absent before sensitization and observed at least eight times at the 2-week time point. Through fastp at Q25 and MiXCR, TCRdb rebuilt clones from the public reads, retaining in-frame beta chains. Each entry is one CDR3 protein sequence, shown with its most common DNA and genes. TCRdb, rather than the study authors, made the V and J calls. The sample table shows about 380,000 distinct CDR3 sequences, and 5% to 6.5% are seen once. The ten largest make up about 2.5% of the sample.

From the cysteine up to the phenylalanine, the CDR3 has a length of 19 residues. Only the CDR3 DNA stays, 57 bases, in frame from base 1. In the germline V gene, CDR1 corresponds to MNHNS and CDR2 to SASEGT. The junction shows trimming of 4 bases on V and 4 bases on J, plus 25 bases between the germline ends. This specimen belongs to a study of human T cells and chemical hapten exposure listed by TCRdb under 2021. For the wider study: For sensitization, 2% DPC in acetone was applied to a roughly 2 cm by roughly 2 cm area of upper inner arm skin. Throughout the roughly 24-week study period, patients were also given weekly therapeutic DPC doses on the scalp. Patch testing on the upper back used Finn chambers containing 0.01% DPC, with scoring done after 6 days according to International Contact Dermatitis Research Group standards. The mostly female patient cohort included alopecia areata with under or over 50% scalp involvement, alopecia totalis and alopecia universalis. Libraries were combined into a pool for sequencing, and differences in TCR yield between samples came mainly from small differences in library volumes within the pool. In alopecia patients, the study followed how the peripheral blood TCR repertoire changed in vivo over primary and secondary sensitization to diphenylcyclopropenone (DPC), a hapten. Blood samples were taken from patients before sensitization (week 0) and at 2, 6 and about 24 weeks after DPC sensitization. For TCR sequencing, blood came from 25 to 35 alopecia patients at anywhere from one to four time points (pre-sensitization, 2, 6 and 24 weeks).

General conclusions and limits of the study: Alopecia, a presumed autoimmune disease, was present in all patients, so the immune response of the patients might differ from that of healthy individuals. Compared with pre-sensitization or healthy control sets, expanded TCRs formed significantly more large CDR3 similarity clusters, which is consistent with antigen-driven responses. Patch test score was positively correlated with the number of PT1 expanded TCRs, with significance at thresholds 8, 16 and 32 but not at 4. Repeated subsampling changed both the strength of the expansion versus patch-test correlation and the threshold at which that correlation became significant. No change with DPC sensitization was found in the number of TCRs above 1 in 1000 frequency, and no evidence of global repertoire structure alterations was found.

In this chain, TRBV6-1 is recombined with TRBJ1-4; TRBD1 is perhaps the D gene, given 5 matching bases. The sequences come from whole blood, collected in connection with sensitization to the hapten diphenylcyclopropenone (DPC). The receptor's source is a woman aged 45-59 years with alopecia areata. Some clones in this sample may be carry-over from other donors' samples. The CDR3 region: CASSGGPTFRSALNEKLFF. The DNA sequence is TGTGCCAGCAGTGGGGGACCAACTTTCCGGTCCGCCCTTAATGAAAAACTGTTTTTT.